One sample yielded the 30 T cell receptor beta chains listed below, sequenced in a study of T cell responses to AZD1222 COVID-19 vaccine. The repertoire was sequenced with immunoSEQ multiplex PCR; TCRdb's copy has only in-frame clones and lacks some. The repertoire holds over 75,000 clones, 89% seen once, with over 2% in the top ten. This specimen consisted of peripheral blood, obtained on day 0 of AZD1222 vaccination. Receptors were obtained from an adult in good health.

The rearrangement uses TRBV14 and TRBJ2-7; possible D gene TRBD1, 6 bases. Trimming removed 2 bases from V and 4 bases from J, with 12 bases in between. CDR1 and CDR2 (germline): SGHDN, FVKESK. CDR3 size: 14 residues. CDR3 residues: CASSQNLGGYEQYF. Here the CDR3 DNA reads TGTGCCAGCAGCCAAAATTTAGGGGGTTACGAGCAGTACTTC. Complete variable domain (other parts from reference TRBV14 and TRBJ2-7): EAGVTQFPSHSVIEKGQTVTLRCDPISGHDNLYWYRRVMGKEIKFLLHFVKESKQDESGMPNNRFLAERTGGTYSTLKVQPAELEDSGVYFCASSQNLGGYEQYFGPGTRLTVT.

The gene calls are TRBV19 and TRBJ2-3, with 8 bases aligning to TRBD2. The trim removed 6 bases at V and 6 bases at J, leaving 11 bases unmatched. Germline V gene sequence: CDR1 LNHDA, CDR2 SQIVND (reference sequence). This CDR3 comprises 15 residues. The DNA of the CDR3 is TGTGCCAGTAGCCTTGGGGGTAGGACTAGCGATACGCAGTATTTT. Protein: CASSLGGRTSDTQYF.

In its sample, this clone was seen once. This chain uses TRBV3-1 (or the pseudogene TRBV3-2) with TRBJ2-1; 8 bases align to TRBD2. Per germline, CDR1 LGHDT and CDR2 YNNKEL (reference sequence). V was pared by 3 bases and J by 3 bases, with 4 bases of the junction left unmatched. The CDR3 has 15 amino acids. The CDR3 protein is CASSQRGAGYNEQFF. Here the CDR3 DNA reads TGTGCCAGCAGCCAGCGGGGGGCCGGCTACAATGAGCAGTTCTTC.

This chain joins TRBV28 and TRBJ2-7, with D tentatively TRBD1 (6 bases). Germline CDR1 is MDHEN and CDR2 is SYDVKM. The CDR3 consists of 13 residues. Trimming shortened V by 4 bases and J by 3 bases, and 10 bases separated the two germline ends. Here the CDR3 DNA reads TGTGCCAGCAGTTCCTCGGACAGCTACGAGCAGTACTTC. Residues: CASSSSDSYEQYF.

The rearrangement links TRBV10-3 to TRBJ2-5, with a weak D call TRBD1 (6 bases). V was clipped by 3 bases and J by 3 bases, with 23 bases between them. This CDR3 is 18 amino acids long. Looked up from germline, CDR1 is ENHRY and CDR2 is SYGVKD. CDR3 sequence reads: CAISEQGSHCVWKETQYF. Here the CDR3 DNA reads TGTGCCATCAGTGAACAGGGTTCGCATTGTGTGTGGAAAGAGACCCAGTACTTC.

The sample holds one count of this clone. The CDR3 loop reads CASSPSPDRQNTGELFF. The CDR3 nucleotides are TGTGCCAGCAGCCCTTCCCCGGACAGGCAGAACACCGGGGAGCTGTTTTTT. This rearrangement joins TRBV5-4 to TRBJ2-2; 7 positions agree with TRBD1. Losses at the gene ends were 4 bases for V and 1 base for J; bases not matched to a gene: 10. The CDR3 runs to 17 residues. Germline V gene sequence: CDR1 SGHNT, CDR2 YYREEE (reference sequence).

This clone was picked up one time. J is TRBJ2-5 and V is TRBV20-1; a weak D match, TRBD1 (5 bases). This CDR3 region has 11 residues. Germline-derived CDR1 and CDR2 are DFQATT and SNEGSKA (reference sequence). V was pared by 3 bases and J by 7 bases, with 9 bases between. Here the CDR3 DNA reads TGCAGTGCTAGTTGGGGCGGGACCCAGTACTTC. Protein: CSASWGGTQYF.

The CDR3 DNA is TGTGCCAGCAGCAAATTTACTGAAGGGCCCACTGACTATGGCTACACCTTC. This sequence encodes CASSKFTEGPTDYGYTF. This sequence joins TRBV21-1 and TRBJ1-2. TRBV21-1 constitutes a pseudogene. The CDR3 loop spans 17 amino acids.

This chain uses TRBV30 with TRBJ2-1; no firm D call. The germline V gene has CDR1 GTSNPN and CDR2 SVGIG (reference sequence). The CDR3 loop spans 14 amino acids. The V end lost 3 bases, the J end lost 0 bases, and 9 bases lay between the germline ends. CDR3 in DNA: TGTGCCTGGAGCCCCTCAAGCTCCTACAATGAGCAGTTCTTC. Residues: CAWSPSSSYNEQFF.

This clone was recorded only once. CDR3 residues: CASSPRTSGFWDEQFF. CDR3 DNA: TGTGCCAGCAGCCCCCGGACTAGCGGGTTCTGGGATGAGCAGTTCTTC. This chain uses TRBV7-2 with TRBJ2-1; the match to TRBD2 covers 11 bases. CDR1 is SGHTA, CDR2 FQGNSA, per germline. V gave up 5 bases and J gave up 8 bases; unmatched junction bases: 11. The CDR3 runs 16 residues.

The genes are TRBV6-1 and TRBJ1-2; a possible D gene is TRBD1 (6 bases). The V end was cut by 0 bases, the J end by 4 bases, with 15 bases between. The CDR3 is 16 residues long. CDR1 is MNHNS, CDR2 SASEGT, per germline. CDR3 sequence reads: CASSEALPQGGYGYTF. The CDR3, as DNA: TGTGCCAGCAGTGAAGCCCTCCCCCAAGGGGGCTATGGCTACACCTTC.

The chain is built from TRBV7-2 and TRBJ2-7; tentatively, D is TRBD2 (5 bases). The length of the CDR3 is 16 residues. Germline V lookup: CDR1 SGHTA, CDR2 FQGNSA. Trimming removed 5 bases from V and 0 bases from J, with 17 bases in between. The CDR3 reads CASSPAGLSLSYEQYF. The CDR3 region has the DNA TGTGCCAGCAGCCCCGCCGGACTCTCACTCTCCTACGAGCAGTACTTC. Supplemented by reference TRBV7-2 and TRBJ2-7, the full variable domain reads GAGVSQSPSNKVTEKGKDVELRCDPISGHTALYWYRQSLGQGLEFLIYFQGNSAPDKSGLPSDRFSAERTGGSVSTLTIQRTQQEDSAVYLCASSPAGLSLSYEQYFGPGTRLTVT.

CDR3: CASSYSSRAGSSYEQYF. The CDR3 region has the DNA TGTGCCAGCAGTTACTCGAGTAGGGCAGGGAGCTCCTACGAGCAGTACTTC. This rearrangement joins TRBV6-2 or TRBV6-3 to TRBJ2-7; D tentatively fits TRBD1 or TRBD2 (5 bases each). Germline CDR1 reads MNHEY; CDR2 reads SVGEGT. This CDR3 contains 17 residues. V was shortened by 0 bases and J by 0 bases, with 15 bases between the two germline ends.

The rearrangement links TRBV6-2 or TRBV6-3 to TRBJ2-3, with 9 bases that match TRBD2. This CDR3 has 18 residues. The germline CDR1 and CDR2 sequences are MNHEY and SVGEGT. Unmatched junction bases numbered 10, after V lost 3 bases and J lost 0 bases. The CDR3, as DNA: TGTGCCAGCAGTTATAAAGCGGGGGGAACATCTAGCACAGATACGCAGTATTTT. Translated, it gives CASSYKAGGTSSTDTQYF.

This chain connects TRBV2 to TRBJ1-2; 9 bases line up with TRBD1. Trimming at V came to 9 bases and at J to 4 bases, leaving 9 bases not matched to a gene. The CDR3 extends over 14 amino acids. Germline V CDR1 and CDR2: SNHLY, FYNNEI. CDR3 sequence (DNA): TGTGCCAGTTATGTTCCGGGACAGGGCTATGGCTACACCTTC. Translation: CASYVPGQGYGYTF.

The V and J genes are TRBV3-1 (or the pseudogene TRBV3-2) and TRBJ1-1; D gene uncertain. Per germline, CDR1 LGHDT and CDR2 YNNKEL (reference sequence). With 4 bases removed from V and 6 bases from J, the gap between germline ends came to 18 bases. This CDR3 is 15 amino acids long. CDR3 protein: CASSRALLASAEAFF. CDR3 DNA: TGTGCCAGCAGCCGAGCCCTTTTAGCTTCCGCTGAAGCTTTCTTT.

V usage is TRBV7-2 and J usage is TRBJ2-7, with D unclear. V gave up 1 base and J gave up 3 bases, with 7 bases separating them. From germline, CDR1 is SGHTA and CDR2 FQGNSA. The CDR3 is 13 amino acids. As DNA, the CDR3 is TGTGCCAGCAGCTTAGGCAGTAACTACGAGCAGTACTTC. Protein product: CASSLGSNYEQYF.

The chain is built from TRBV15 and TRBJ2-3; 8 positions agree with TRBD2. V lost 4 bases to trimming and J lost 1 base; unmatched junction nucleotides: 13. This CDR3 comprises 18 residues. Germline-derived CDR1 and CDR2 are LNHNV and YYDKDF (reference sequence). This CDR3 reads CATSKGGSSGMGTDTQYF. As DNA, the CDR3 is TGTGCCACCAGCAAAGGAGGGAGTAGCGGGATGGGCACAGATACGCAGTATTTT.

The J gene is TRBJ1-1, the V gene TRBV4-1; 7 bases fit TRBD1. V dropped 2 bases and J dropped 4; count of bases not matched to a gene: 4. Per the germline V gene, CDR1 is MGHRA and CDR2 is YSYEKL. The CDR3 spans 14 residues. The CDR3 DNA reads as TGCGCCAGCAGCCAAAACAGGGGATCCACTGAAGCTTTCTTT. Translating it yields CASSQNRGSTEAFF.

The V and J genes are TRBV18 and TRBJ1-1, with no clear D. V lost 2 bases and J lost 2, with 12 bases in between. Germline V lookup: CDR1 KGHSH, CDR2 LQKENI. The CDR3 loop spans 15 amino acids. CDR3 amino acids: CASSPTNRPNTEAFF. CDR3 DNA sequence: TGTGCCAGCTCACCAACGAACAGACCAAACACTGAAGCTTTCTTT.

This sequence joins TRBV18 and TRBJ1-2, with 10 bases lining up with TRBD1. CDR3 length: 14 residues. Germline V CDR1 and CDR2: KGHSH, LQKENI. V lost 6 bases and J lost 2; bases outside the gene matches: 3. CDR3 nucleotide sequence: TGTGCCAGCTCCTCGACAGGGGGCAACTATGGCTACACCTTC. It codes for CASSSTGGNYGYTF.

CDR3 loop: CASSVAVGSSYNEQFF. CDR3 sequence (DNA): TGTGCCAGCAGCGTAGCAGTCGGGAGCTCCTACAATGAGCAGTTCTTC. V usage is TRBV9 and J usage is TRBJ2-1; maybe TRBD2 (6 bases). CDR1 and CDR2 from the germline V gene are SGDLS and YYNGEE. CDR3 length: 16 amino acids. V lost 0 bases to trimming and J lost 0 bases, with 10 bases between them.

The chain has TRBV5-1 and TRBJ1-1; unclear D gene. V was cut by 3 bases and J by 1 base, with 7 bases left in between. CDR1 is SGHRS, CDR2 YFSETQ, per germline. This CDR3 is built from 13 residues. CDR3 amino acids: CASSWAGNTEAFF. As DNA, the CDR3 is TGCGCCAGCAGCTGGGCGGGGAACACTGAAGCTTTCTTT.

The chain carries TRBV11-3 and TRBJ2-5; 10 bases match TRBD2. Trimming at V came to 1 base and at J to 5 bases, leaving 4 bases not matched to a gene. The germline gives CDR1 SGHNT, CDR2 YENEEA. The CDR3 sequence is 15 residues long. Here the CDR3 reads CASSLGLAGPETQYF. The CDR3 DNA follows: TGTGCCAGCAGCTTAGGACTAGCGGGTCCGGAGACCCAGTACTTC.

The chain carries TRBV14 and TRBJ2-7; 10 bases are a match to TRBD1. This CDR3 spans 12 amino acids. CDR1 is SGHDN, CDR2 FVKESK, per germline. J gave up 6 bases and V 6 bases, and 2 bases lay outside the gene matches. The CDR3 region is CASSGQGVEQYF. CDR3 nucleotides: TGTGCCAGCAGTGGACAGGGGGTCGAGCAGTACTTC. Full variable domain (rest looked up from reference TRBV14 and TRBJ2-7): EAGVTQFPSHSVIEKGQTVTLRCDPISGHDNLYWYRRVMGKEIKFLLHFVKESKQDESGMPNNRFLAERTGGTYSTLKVQPAELEDSGVYFCASSGQGVEQYFGPGTRLTVT.

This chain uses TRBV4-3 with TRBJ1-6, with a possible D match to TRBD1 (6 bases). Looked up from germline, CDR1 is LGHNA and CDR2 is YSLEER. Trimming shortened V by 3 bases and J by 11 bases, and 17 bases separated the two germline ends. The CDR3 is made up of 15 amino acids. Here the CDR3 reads CASSQGAGDSTPLHF. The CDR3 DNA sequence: TGCGCCAGCAGCCAGGGGGCCGGAGACAGTACACCCCTCCACTTT.

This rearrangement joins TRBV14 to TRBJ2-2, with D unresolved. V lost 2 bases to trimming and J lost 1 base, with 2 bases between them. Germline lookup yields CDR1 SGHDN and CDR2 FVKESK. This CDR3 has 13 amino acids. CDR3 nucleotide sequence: TGTGCCAGCAGCCAATTGAACACCGGGGAGCTGTTTTTT. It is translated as CASSQLNTGELFF.

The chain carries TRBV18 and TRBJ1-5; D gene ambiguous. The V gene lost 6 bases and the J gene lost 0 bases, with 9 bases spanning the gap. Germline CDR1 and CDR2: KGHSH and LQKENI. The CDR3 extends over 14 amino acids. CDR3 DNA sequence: TGTGCCAGCTCCCCCAGTAGTAGCAATCAGCCCCAGCATTTT. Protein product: CASSPSSSNQPQHF.

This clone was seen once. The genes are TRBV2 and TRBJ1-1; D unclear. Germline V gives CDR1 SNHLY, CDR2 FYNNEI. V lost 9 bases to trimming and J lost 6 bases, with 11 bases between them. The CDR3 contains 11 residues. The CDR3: CASVLLSEAFF. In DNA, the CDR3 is TGTGCCAGTGTCCTATTGTCTGAAGCTTTCTTT.

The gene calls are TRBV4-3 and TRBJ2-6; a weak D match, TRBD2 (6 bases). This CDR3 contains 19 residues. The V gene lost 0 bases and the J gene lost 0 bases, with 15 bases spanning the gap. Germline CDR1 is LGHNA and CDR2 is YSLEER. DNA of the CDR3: TGCGCCAGCAGCCAAGATCGGGGGATGGCGGCCTCTGGGGCCAACGTCCTGACTTTC. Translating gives CASSQDRGMAASGANVLTF.